This is a list of T cell receptor beta chains from one sample in a study of T cell responses to AZD1222 COVID-19 vaccine. Measured with immunoSEQ multiplex PCR; TCRdb has only the in-frame clones, and not every one. The table shows about 95,000 clones, with about 88% occurring only once. Sequenced material: peripheral blood, taken on day 0 of AZD1222 vaccination. The source of these receptors is an adult in good health. The CDR3 runs from the conserved cysteine through the conserved F or W. A D gene is named only where the DNA matches it firmly. The size entry is marked missing in some rows and otherwise reads once, few, many or a size class.

abundance	v_gene	j_gene	d_gene	CDR3nt	CDR3aa
-	TRBV15	TRBJ2-7	TRBD1	TGTGCCACCAGCAGAGACAGGGGGCGGATCTACGAGCAGTACTTC	CATSRDRGRIYEQYF
-	TRBV11-2	TRBJ1-1	-	TGTGCCAGCAGCCAGGGTCAGAGGAACACTGAAGCTTTCTTT	CASSQGQRNTEAFF
-	TRBV2	TRBJ1-5	-	TGTGCCAGCAGTGAAGGACGGGGAAATCAGCCCCAGCATTTT	CASSEGRGNQPQHF
once	TRBV4-2	TRBJ2-1	TRBD2	TGTGCCAGCAGCCAAGAGATGGGTAGCGGGACCCACAATGAGCAGTTCTTC	CASSQEMGSGTHNEQFF
-	TRBV3-1/TRBV3-2	TRBJ2-1	TRBD2	TGTGCCAGCAGCCCAGCGCGGGGGGGGCTCTCCACTGAGCAGTTCTTC	CASSPARGGLSTEQFF
-	TRBV2	TRBJ1-2	-	TGTGCCAGCAAGAGCACAGGCAGCGGGGATGGCTACACCTTC	CASKSTGSGDGYTF
-	TRBV15	TRBJ2-7	-	TGTGCCACCAGCAGAGGCCCTGGGGAAGGGAGCAACGAGCAGTACTTC	CATSRGPGEGSNEQYF
-	TRBV3-1/TRBV3-2	TRBJ2-5	TRBD2	TGTGCCAGCAGCTCCCGCGGGGGTGGGGAGACCCAGTACTTC	CASSSRGGGETQYF
-	TRBV7-2	TRBJ1-1	-	TGTGCCAGCAGCCCATACACTGAAGCTTTCTTT	CASSPYTEAFF
-	TRBV4-1	TRBJ2-2	-	TGCGCCAGCAGCCAAATAACGACTAGACGGATCGGGGAGCTGTTTTTT	CASSQITTRRIGELFF
-	TRBV2	TRBJ2-7	-	TGTGCCAGCACCCCCTTAGGTGGGAACGTCGACGAGCAGTACTTC	CASTPLGGNVDEQYF
once	TRBV2	TRBJ1-2	-	TGTGCCAGGAGAGAGGTGTTGGGACGGAACTATGGCTACACCTTC	CARREVLGRNYGYTF
-	TRBV5-1	TRBJ2-7	TRBD2	TGCGCCAGCAGCTCACGCGGGGGGACCTACGAGCAGTACTTC	CASSSRGGTYEQYF
-	TRBV18	TRBJ1-1	TRBD1	TGTGCCAGCTCAGAAGTGGGACAGCAAGTGAACACTGAAGCTTTCTTT	CASSEVGQQVNTEAFF
-	TRBV6-1	TRBJ1-3	-	TGTGCCAGCAGAGAAATCAGGGGAGGGGCTGGAAACACCATATATTTT	CASREIRGGAGNTIYF
few	TRBV5-4	TRBJ1-2	TRBD1	TGTGCCAGCAGCCAACAGGGGGAGCATTATGGCTACACCTTC	CASSQQGEHYGYTF
-	TRBV7-2	TRBJ2-1	TRBD2	TGTGCCAGCAGCTTATCGGGGGGGTACGGTGAGCAGTTCTTC	CASSLSGGYGEQFF
-	TRBV19	TRBJ1-1	TRBD1	TGTGCCAGTAGGCGACAAACAGGGGTCACTGAAGCTTTCTTT	CASRRQTGVTEAFF
-	TRBV4-3	TRBJ2-3	TRBD2	TGCGCCAGCAGCCAAGATATGGTCCTAGCGGGGGGACCTAGCACAGATACGCAGTATTTT	CASSQDMVLAGGPSTDTQYF
-	TRBV28	TRBJ1-5	-	TGTGCCAGCACCTTTCCGGGTGCGCCCCAGCATTTT	CASTFPGAPQHF
-	TRBV6-6	TRBJ2-7	-	TGTGCCAGCAGCCACGGTACAACCTACGAGCAGTACTTC	CASSHGTTYEQYF
-	TRBV10-2	TRBJ1-2	-	TGCGCCAGCAGTGTAGCCCCACAGAGCGGCTACACCTTC	CASSVAPQSGYTF
-	TRBV10-3	TRBJ2-7	-	TGTGCCACCGCGACTAGTTCCGGCTACGAGCAGTACTTC	CATATSSGYEQYF
-	TRBV5-4	TRBJ2-2	TRBD1	TGTGCCAGCAGGCGAGGACAGGGTCGGAACACCGGGGAGCTGTTTTTT	CASRRGQGRNTGELFF
-	TRBV2	TRBJ2-3	-	TGTGCCAGCAGTGTCTCTACGCAGTATTTT	CASSVSTQYF
-	TRBV10-3	TRBJ2-5	-	TGTGCCATCAGTGACCAGCGGACCCTCCAAGAGACCCAGTACTTC	CAISDQRTLQETQYF
-	TRBV7-9	TRBJ2-3	TRBD1	TGTGCCAGCAGTGAGGACAGGGTGAGCACAGATACGCAGTATTTT	CASSEDRVSTDTQYF
once	TRBV9	TRBJ1-5	-	TGTGCCAGCAGCGTAGGGCCCGATCAGCCCCAGCATTTT	CASSVGPDQPQHF
-	TRBV28	TRBJ1-6	TRBD1	TGTGCCAGCAGTTTGTCACAGGGGTTGGGCTCCTATAATTCACCCCTCCACTTT	CASSLSQGLGSYNSPLHF
-	TRBV12-3/TRBV12-4	TRBJ1-1	-	TGTGCCAGCAGTTTATCGGGGGGTACTGAAGCTTTCTTT	CASSLSGGTEAFF
-	TRBV19	TRBJ1-1	-	TGTGCCAGTAGTGTAACAGGGAGGGGGAACACTGAAGCTTTCTTT	CASSVTGRGNTEAFF
-	TRBV29-1	TRBJ2-3	TRBD1	TGCAGCGTTTTAGGGGGGACAGGGCTGGCAGATACGCAGTATTTT	CSVLGGTGLADTQYF
-	TRBV7-6	TRBJ2-7	-	TGTGCCAGCAGCTTAGGTTCCAACTCCTACGAGCAGTACTTC	CASSLGSNSYEQYF
-	TRBV29-1	TRBJ2-1	-	TGCAGCCTTTACCTGCCAGGGCAGCAGTTCTTC	CSLYLPGQQFF
-	TRBV28	TRBJ2-2	-	TGTGCCAGCAGAGGGGCGGGTGACACCGGGGAGCTGTTTTTT	CASRGAGDTGELFF
-	TRBV5-1	TRBJ1-2	-	TGCGCCAGCAGCTTGTCGGGGAACTATGGCTACACCTTC	CASSLSGNYGYTF
once	TRBV5-8	TRBJ1-2	-	TGTGCCAGCAGCCGGGCCCCCTATGGCTACACCTTC	CASSRAPYGYTF
-	TRBV3-1/TRBV3-2	TRBJ2-7	-	TGTGCCAGCAGCCAAGACAGTCCGGTGGCCAGAGGCGAGCAGTACTTC	CASSQDSPVARGEQYF
once	TRBV2	TRBJ1-2	-	TGTGCCAGCAGTGGAACCCCCGATAACTATGGCTACACCTTC	CASSGTPDNYGYTF
-	TRBV10-2	TRBJ2-7	-	TGCGCCAGCAGTCATACAGACGCGGCCTACGAGCAGTACTTC	CASSHTDAAYEQYF
once	TRBV28	TRBJ2-7	TRBD2	TGTGCCAGCACCCCCGTGGTAGCGGGGTTCTACGAGCAGTACTTC	CASTPVVAGFYEQYF